This entry features one TCR beta chain sequence. These data belong to a study of patients and donors after allogeneic stem cell transplantation. TCRdb processed the RT-PCR reads anew with MiXCR; each CDR3 protein has one entry. The sample lists 70,000 or so distinct CDR3 sequences, about a quarter occurring once. The CDR3 sequence is 14 residues long. Germline V CDR1 and CDR2: SQVTM, ANQGSEA. V dropped 4 bases and J dropped 2 bases, with 15 bases sitting between them. The chain combines TRBV29-1 with TRBJ2-7; weak D call: TRBD1 (6 bases). Sequenced sample: blood, either unsorted or a sorted T cell fraction (not recorded which). This TCR came from a human donor who was either an allogeneic HSCT recipient or a stem cell or donor lymphocyte infusion donor (not recorded which). It is not recorded whose cells these are; they may come from a transplant donor. The CDR3 DNA follows: TGCAGCGTTGCCCAGGGGTTGCGGACCTACGAGCAGTACTTC. This encodes CSVAQGLRTYEQYF.